The 16 T cell receptor beta chains below all came from one sample that was sequenced in a study of shared clonotypes between healthy human individuals. Assay: immunoSEQ multiplex PCR; the TCRdb copy retains only in-frame clones and omits some. The sample yields about 1.1 million clones, roughly 80% seen once. The specimen was memory CD4+ T cells from PBMCs. The subset denotes: CD45RA-negative fraction. The receptors come from a man between 18 and 35 years old in good health. Some clones in this sample may be carry-over from other donors' samples.

The chain recombines TRBV19 with TRBJ2-7; 11 bases are shared with TRBD2. This CDR3 has 15 amino acids. Germline values: CDR1 LNHDA, CDR2 SQIVND (reference sequence). The J segment lost 5 bases and the V segment lost 5 bases, leaving 8 bases of the junction unmatched. The CDR3 DNA is TGTGCCAGTAGTGGGCTAGCGGGAGGACTGAACGAGCAGTACTTC. Protein product: CASSGLAGGLNEQYF.

This clone was detected once. The gene calls are TRBV6-6 and TRBJ2-7, with a weak D call TRBD1 (6 bases). The length of the CDR3 is 13 residues. Germline loops: CDR1 MNHNY, CDR2 SVGAGI (reference sequence). Trimming took off 4 bases at V and 4 bases at J, with 11 bases between the two ends. CDR3 sequence reads: CASSSSDRYEQYF. DNA for the CDR3: TGTGCCAGCAGTTCCTCGGACAGATACGAGCAGTACTTC.

This clone occurred once. V gene TRBV15 combines with J gene TRBJ2-7, with 10 nucleotides matching TRBD1. Trimming took 5 bases from V and 10 from J; bases not matched to a gene: 14. The CDR3 is 15 residues long. From germline, CDR1 is LNHNV and CDR2 YYDKDF (reference sequence). CDR3 residues: CATSGRPGTGAHQYF. The CDR3 nucleotides are TGTGCCACCAGCGGAAGACCCGGGACAGGGGCCCACCAGTACTTC. The whole variable domain, remainder taken from reference TRBV15 and TRBJ2-7, is DAMVIQNPRYQVTQFGKPVTLSCSQTLNHNVMYWYQQKSSQAPKLLFHYYDKDFNNEADTPDNFQSRRPNTSFCFLDIRSPGLGDTAMYLCATSGRPGTGAHQYFGPGTRLTVT.

This clone was found once. The chain combines TRBV5-4 with TRBJ2-7; weak D call: TRBD2 (5 bases). The germline gives CDR1 SGHNT, CDR2 YYREEE (reference sequence). This CDR3 has 15 residues. Trimming removed 0 bases from V and 3 bases from J, with 13 bases in between. CDR3 nucleotides: TGTGCCAGCAGCTTGGCGGGGATGAAGCGCTACGAGCAGTACTTC. Amino acids: CASSLAGMKRYEQYF.

This clone was found once. This sequence joins TRBV7-8 and TRBJ1-2; the D gene is possibly TRBD1 (5 bases). V gave up 5 bases and J gave up 4 bases, with 17 bases separating them. This CDR3 has 15 amino acids. Per germline, CDR1 SGHVS and CDR2 FQNEAQ. The CDR3 protein is CASSPGSRGLYGYTF. CDR3 nucleotide sequence: TGTGCCAGCAGCCCCGGCTCAAGGGGCCTCTATGGCTACACCTTC.

The gene calls are TRBV7-8 and TRBJ1-5, with D maybe TRBD1 (5 bases). Per the germline V gene, CDR1 is SGHVS and CDR2 is FQNEAQ. The CDR3 has 14 residues. V lost 1 base and J 5 bases, leaving 9 bases between the germline ends. Here the CDR3 DNA reads TGTGCCAGCAGCTTAGGACAGCTCCATCAGCCCCAGCATTTT. It is translated as CASSLGQLHQPQHF.

This clone was counted only a few times. The sample contains more than one DNA sequence encoding this CDR3. The chain couples TRBV29-1 to TRBJ2-1; tentatively, D is TRBD1 or TRBD2 (5 bases each). Germline values: CDR1 SQVTM, CDR2 ANQGSEA. The CDR3 sequence is 14 residues long. Trimming stripped 2 bases from V and 3 bases from J, with 11 bases between. Here the CDR3 DNA reads TGCAGCGTTGAAAGGGACCGAAGCTACAATGAGCAGTTCTTC. Translation gives CSVERDRSYNEQFF.

This chain links TRBV6-6 with TRBJ1-1, with 8 nucleotides matching TRBD1. This CDR3 region has 14 residues. J lost 1 base, V lost 2 bases, and 0 bases had no gene match. The germline gives CDR1 MNHNY, CDR2 SVGAGI (reference sequence). The CDR3 region is CASSYGTGNTEAFF. CDR3 DNA: TGTGCCAGCAGTTACGGGACAGGGAACACTGAAGCTTTCTTT.

The chain recombines TRBV11-2 with TRBJ2-7, with TRBD2 identical over 10 bases. With 5 bases clipped from V and 7 bases from J, the junction kept 11 bases outside the gene matches. The CDR3 runs 15 residues. CDR1 and CDR2 from the germline V gene are SGHAT and FQNNGV. In DNA form, the CDR3 reads TGTGCCAGCAGCAAGCCGGGACTAGCGCATAGGGAGCAGTACTTC. Translating gives CASSKPGLAHREQYF. The full variable domain, in which reference TRBV11-2 and TRBJ2-7 provide the parts outside the CDR3, is EAGVAQSPRYKIIEKRQSVAFWCNPISGHATLYWYQQILGQGPKLLIQFQNNGVVDDSQLPKDRFSAERLKGVDSTLKIQPAKLEDSAVYLCASSKPGLAHREQYFGPGTRLTVT.

The rearrangement joins TRBV19 to TRBJ2-7, with D possibly matching TRBD2 (5 bases). The germline V gene encodes CDR1 LNHDA and CDR2 SQIVND (reference sequence). Between the trimmed V and J ends, which lost 9 bases and 2 bases, there was a span of 14 bases. This CDR3 contains 13 residues. CDR3 in DNA: TGTGCCAGCACGGGGAGTAACCCCTACGAGCAGTACTTC. It encodes CASTGSNPYEQYF.

The chain combines TRBV27 with TRBJ2-1; D remains unclear. Trimming cost V 2 bases and J 0 bases, with 8 bases left between them. CDR1 is MNHEY, CDR2 SMNVEV, per germline (reference sequence). The CDR3 spans 15 residues. CDR3 in amino acids: CASSLDAFSYNEQFF. CDR3 bases: TGTGCCAGCAGTTTAGATGCCTTCTCCTACAATGAGCAGTTCTTC.

This chain connects TRBV19 to TRBJ1-1, with D maybe TRBD1 (6 bases). CDR3 length: 17 residues. Germline V gives CDR1 LNHDA, CDR2 SQIVND (reference sequence). The germline V and J ends were trimmed by 6 bases and 5 bases, with 25 bases remaining between them. The CDR3 coding sequence is TGTGCCAGTAGACTCGACAGGACCTCATTCGGGGGGACTGAAGCTTTCTTT. This translates into CASRLDRTSFGGTEAFF.

This chain joins TRBV28 and TRBJ2-1, with D tentatively TRBD2 (6 bases). The length of the CDR3 is 15 residues. V lost 2 bases and J 4 bases, leaving 12 bases between the germline ends. Germline lookup yields CDR1 MDHEN and CDR2 SYDVKM. CDR3 in amino acids: CASSLRGFDYNEQFF. The DNA for the CDR3 is TGTGCCAGCAGTTTACGGGGGTTTGATTACAATGAGCAGTTCTTC.

V usage is TRBV28 and J usage is TRBJ1-2; weak D call: TRBD1 (5 bases). V was cut by 3 bases and J by 6 bases, with 11 bases left in between. The length of the CDR3 is 13 residues. Looked up from germline, CDR1 is MDHEN and CDR2 is SYDVKM. CDR3 nucleotide sequence: TGTGCCAGCAGTTTTAGTCGGGGCGATGGCTACACCTTC. Translation gives CASSFSRGDGYTF.

This clone was counted only a few times. The rearrangement joins TRBV7-3 to TRBJ2-3; TRBD2 matches 16 bases. The trim removed 5 bases at V and 4 bases at J, leaving 6 bases unmatched. The CDR3 extends over 17 amino acids. Germline CDR1 reads SGHTA; CDR2 reads FQGTGA. This CDR3 is CASSKGLAGGPADTQYF. The CDR3 DNA follows: TGTGCCAGCAGCAAGGGACTAGCGGGAGGGCCCGCAGATACGCAGTATTTT.

The chain uses TRBV7-9 and TRBJ1-2, with TRBD1 identical over 10 bases. The germline CDR1 and CDR2 sequences are SEHNR and FQNEAQ (reference sequence). The V gene end was trimmed by 0 bases and the J gene end by 13 bases; junction bases not matched to a gene: 8. The CDR3 totals 14 residues. The CDR3 DNA is TGTGCCAGCAGCTTAGCTGGGACAGGGGTCGTGAGCACCTTC. Its protein is CASSLAGTGVVSTF.